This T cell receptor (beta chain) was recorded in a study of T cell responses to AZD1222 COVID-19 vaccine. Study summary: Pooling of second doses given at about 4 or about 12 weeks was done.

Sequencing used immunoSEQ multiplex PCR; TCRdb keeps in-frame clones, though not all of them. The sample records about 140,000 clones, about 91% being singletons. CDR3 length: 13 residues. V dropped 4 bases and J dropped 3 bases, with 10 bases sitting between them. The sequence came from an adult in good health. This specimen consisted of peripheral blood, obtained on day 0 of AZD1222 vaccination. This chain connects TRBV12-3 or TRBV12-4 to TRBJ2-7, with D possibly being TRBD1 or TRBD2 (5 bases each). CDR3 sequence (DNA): TGTGCCAGCAGTTGGGACCGACTCTACGAGCAGTACTTC. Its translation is CASSWDRLYEQYF.